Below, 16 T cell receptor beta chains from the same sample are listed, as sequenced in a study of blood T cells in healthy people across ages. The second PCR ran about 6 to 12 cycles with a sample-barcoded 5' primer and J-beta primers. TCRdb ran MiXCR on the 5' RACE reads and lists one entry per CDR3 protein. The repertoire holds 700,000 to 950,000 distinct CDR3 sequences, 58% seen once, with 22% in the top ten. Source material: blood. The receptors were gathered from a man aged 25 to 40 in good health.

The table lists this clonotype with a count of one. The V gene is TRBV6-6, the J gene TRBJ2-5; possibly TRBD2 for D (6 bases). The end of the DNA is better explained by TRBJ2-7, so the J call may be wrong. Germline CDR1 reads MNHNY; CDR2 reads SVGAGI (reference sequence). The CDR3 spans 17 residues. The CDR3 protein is CASSRGTRATLGYEQYF. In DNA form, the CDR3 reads TGTGCCAGCAGTCGCGGGACGCGGGCAACCCTAGGGTACGAGCAGTACTTC.

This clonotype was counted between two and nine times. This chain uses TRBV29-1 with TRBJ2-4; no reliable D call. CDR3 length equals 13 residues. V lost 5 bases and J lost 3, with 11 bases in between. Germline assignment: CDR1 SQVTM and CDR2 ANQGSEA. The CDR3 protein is CSVRFSGKNIQYF. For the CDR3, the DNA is TGCAGCGTTCGATTTTCGGGCAAAAACATTCAGTACTTC. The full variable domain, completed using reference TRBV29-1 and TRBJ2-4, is SAVISQKPSRDICQRGTSLTIQCQVDSQVTMMFWYRQQPGQSLTLIATANQGSEATYESGFVIDKFPISRPNLTFSTLTVSNMSPEDSSIYLCSVRFSGKNIQYFGAGTRLSVL.

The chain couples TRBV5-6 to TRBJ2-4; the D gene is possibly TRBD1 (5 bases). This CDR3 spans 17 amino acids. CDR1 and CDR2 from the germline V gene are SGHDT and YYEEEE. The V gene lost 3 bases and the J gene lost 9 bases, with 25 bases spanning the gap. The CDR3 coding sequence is TGTGCCAGCAGCTCCCTAGGCGCAGGGATTGAGTTGGGCATTCAGTACTTC. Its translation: CASSSLGAGIELGIQYF.

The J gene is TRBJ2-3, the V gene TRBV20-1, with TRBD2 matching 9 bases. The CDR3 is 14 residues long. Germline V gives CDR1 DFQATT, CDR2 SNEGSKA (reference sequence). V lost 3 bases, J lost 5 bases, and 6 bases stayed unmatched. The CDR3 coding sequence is TGCAGTGCTAGCGTAGCGGGGGCCGTAGATACGCAGTATTTT. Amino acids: CSASVAGAVDTQYF.

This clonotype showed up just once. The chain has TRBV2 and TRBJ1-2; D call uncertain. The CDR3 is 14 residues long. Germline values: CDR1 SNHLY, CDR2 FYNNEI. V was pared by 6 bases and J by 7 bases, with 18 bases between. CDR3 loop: CASSERVHTRGYTF. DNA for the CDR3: TGTGCCAGCAGCGAAAGGGTGCATACGCGTGGCTACACCTTC.

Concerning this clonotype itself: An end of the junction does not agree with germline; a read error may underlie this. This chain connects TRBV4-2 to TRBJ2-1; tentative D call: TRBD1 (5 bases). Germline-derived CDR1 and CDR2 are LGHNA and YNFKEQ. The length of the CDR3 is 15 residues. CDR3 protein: CTSSPGQGSGNEQFF. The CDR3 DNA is TGTACCAGCAGCCCCGGGCAGGGTTCGGGCAATGAGCAGTTCTTC.

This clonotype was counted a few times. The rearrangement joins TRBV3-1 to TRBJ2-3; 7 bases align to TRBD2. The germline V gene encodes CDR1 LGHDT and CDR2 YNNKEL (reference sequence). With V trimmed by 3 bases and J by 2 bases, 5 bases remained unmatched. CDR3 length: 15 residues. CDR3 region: CASSHQAGTTDTQYF. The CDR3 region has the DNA TGTGCCAGCAGCCACCAAGCGGGAACCACAGATACGCAGTATTTT.

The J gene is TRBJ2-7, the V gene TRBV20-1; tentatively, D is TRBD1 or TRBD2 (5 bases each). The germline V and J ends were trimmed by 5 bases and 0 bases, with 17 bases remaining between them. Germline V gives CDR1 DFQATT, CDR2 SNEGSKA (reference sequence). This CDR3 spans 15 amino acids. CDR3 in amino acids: CSAPSPGLSSYEQYF. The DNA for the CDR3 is TGCAGTGCTCCTTCCCCGGGGCTTAGCTCCTACGAGCAGTACTTC.

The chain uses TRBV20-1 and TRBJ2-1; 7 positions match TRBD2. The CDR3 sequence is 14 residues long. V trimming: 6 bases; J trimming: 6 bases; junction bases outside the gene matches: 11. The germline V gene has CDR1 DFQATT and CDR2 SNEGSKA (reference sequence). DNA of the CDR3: TGCAGTGCGAGTCCCCGGCGGGAGATCAATGAGCAGTTCTTC. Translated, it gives CSASPRREINEQFF.

The CDR3 DNA reads TGTGCCAGCAGCTTAAGGCTATCTAGCACAGATACGCAGTATTTT. As protein: CASSLRLSSTDTQYF. The chain uses TRBV7-3 and TRBJ2-3; D gene ambiguous. Per the germline V gene, CDR1 is SGHTA and CDR2 is FQGTGA. The CDR3 is 15 residues long. V lost 1 base and J 0 bases, leaving 8 bases between the germline ends.

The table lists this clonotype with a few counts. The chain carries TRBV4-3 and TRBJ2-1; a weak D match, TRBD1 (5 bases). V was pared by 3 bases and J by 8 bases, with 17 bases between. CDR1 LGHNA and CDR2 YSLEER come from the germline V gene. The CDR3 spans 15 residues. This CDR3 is CASSQTRASRDEQFF. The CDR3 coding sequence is TGCGCCAGCAGCCAGACACGAGCAAGCAGGGATGAGCAGTTCTTC.

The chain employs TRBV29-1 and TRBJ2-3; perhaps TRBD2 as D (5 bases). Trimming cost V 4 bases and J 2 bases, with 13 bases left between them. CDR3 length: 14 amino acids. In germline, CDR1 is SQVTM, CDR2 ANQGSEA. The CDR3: CSVGLALITDTQYF. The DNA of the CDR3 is TGCAGCGTTGGCCTAGCCCTAATCACAGATACGCAGTATTTT.

CDR3 coding DNA: TGCAGTGTCAGGTTGGACAGTTCCATTTACAATGAGCAGTTCTTC. Translating gives CSVRLDSSIYNEQFF. The genes are TRBV20-1 and TRBJ2-1; D possibly corresponds to TRBD1 (6 bases). The CDR3 is 15 residues long. V gave up 7 bases and J gave up 4 bases, with 20 bases separating them. CDR1 DFQATT and CDR2 SNEGSKA come from the germline V gene (reference sequence).

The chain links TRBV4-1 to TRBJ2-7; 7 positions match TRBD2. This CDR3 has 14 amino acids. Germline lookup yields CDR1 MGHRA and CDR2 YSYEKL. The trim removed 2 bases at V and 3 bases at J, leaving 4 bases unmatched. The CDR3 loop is CASSQLAESYEQYF. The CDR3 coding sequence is TGCGCCAGCAGCCAACTAGCGGAGAGCTACGAGCAGTACTTC.

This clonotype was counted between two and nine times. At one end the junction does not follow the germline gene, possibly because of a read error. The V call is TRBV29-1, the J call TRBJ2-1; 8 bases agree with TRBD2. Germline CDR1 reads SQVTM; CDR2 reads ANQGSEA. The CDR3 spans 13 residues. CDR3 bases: TGCAGCGTAGAAGGCAGACTAGCGAATGAGCAGTTCTTC. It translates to CSVEGRLANEQFF.

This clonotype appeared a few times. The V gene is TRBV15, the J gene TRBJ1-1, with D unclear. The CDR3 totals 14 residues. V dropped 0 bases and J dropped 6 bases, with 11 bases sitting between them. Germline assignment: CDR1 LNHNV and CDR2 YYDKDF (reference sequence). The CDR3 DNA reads TGTGCCACCAGCAGAGATCTCGGGTTATCTGAAGCTTTCTTT. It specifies CATSRDLGLSEAFF.